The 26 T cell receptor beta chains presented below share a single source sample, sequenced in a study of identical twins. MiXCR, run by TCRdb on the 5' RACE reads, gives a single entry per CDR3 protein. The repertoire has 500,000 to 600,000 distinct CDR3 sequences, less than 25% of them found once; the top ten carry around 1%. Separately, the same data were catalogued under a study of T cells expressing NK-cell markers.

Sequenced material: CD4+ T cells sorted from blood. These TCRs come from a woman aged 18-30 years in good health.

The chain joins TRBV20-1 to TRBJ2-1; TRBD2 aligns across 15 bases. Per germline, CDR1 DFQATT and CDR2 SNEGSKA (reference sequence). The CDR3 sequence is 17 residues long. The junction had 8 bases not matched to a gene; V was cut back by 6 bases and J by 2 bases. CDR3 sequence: CSAPGTSGRTTYNEQFF. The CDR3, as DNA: TGCAGTGCGCCCGGGACTAGCGGGAGGACCACCTACAATGAGCAGTTCTTC.

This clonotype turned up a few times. CDR3 bases: TGTGCCACCAGTGATCCCGGGGATACGCAGTATTTT. Its protein product is CATSDPGDTQYF. The chain combines TRBV24-1 with TRBJ2-3; D remains unclear. Trimming left V 3 bases short and J 6 bases short, with 6 bases between. The CDR3 covers 12 residues. In germline, CDR1 is KGHDR, CDR2 SFDVKD.

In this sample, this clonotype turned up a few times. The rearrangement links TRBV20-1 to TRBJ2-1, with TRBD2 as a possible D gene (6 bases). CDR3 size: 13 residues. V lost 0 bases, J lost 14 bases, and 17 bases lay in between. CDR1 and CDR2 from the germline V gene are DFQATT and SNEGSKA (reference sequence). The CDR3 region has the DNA TGCAGTGCTAGAGATCCCCTTGACCGGGAGAAGTTCTTC. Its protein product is CSARDPLDREKFF.

CDR3 loop: CASSYRRFSYEQYF. The CDR3 DNA follows: TGTGCCAGCAGTTACCGGCGTTTCTCCTACGAGCAGTACTTC. This chain joins TRBV6-5 and TRBJ2-7; D remains ambiguous. This CDR3 region has 14 residues. Trimming took 2 bases from V and 0 from J, leaving 8 bases between them. Germline V gene data show CDR1 as MNHEY and CDR2 as SVGAGI.

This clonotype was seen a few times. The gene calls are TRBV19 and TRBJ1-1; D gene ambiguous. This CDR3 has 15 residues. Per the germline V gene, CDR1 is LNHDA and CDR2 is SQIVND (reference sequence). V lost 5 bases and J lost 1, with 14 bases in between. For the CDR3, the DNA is TGTGCCAGTAGTCCGATAGGGCGGGGGAACACTGAAGCTTTCTTT. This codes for CASSPIGRGNTEAFF.

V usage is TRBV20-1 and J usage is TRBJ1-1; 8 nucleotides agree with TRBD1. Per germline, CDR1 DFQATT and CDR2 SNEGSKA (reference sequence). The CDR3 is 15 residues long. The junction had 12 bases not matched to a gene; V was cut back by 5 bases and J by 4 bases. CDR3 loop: CSAPGQGSVSTEAFF. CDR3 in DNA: TGCAGTGCTCCCGGACAGGGAAGTGTGAGCACTGAAGCTTTCTTT.

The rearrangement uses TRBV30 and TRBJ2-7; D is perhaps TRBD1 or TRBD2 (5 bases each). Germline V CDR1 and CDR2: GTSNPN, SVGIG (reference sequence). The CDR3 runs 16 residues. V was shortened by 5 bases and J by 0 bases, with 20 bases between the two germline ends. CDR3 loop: CAWRTRMGRGSYEQYF. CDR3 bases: TGTGCCTGGCGCACTAGAATGGGACGTGGCTCCTACGAGCAGTACTTC.

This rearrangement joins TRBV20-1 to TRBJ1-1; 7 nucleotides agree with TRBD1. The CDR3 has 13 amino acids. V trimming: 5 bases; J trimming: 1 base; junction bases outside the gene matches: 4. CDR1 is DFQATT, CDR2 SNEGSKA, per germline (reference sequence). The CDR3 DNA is TGCAGTGCTCCCGGGACAGAGAACACTGAAGCTTTCTTT. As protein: CSAPGTENTEAFF.

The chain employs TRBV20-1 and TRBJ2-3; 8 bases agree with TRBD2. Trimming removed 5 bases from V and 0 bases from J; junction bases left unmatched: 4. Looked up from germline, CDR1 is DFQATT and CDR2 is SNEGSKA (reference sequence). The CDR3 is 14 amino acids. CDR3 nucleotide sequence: TGCAGTGCTCGGGAGGGCCCTAGCACAGATACGCAGTATTTT. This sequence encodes CSAREGPSTDTQYF.

The CDR3 bases are TGCAGCGTTGGGACAGGGGGGGGTGGGCCCCAGCATTTT. Amino acid sequence: CSVGTGGGGPQHF. J is TRBJ1-5 and V is TRBV29-1, with 10 bases lining up with TRBD1. J gave up 9 bases and V 4 bases, and 6 bases lay outside the gene matches. Germline lookup yields CDR1 SQVTM and CDR2 ANQGSEA. This CDR3 is built from 13 residues.

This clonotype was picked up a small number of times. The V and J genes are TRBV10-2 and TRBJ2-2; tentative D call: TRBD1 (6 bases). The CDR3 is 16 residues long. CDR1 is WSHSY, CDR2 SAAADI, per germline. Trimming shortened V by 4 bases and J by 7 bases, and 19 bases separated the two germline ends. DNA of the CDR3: TGCGCCAGCAGTGTTCAGGGGATGGGTTTCGGCGGGGAGCTGTTTTTT. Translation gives CASSVQGMGFGGELFF.

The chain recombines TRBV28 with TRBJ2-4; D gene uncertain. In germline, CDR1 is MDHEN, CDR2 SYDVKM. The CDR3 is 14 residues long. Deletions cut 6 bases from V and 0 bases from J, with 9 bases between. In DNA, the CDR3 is TGTGCCAGCAGACCCGTTCCAGCCAAAAACATTCAGTACTTC. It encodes CASRPVPAKNIQYF.

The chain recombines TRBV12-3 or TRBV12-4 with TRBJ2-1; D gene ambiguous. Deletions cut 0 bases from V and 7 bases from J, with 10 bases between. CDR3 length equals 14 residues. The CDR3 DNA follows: TGTGCCAGCAGTTTAGCAGGGTCGAAGAATGAGCAGTTCTTC. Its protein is CASSLAGSKNEQFF.

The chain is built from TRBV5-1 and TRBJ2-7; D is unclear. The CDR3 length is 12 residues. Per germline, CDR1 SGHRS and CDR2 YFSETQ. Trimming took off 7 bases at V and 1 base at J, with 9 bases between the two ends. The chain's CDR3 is CASEEQSYEQYF. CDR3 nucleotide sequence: TGCGCCAGCGAGGAGCAATCCTACGAGCAGTACTTC.

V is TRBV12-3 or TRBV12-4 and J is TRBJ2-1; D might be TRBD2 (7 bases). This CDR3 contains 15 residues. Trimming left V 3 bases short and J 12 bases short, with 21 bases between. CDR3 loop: CASSLLAGALGGQFF. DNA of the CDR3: TGTGCCAGCAGTTTGTTGGCGGGGGCCCTAGGAGGGCAGTTCTTC.

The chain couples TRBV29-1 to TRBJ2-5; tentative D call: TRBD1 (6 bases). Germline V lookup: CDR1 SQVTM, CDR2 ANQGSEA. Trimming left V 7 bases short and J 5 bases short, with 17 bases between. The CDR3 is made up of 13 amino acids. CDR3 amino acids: CSASDRIGETQYF. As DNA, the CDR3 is TGCAGCGCCTCGGACAGAATCGGGGAGACCCAGTACTTC.

The CDR3 DNA reads as TGTGCCAGCAGCTTGCCCAGGGGCTCTGGAAACACCATATATTTT. It yields the protein CASSLPRGSGNTIYF. The chain uses TRBV7-8 and TRBJ1-3; possibly TRBD1 for D (6 bases). The CDR3 runs 15 residues. With 3 bases removed from V and 0 bases from J, the gap between germline ends came to 9 bases. CDR1 is SGHVS and CDR2 is FQNEAQ in the germline V gene.

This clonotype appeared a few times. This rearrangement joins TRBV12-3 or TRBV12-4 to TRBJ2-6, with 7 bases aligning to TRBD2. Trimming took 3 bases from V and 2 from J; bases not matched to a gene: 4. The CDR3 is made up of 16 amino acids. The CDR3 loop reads CASSLVAGAGANVLTF. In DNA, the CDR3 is TGTGCCAGCAGTTTGGTCGCGGGAGCTGGGGCCAACGTCCTGACTTTC.

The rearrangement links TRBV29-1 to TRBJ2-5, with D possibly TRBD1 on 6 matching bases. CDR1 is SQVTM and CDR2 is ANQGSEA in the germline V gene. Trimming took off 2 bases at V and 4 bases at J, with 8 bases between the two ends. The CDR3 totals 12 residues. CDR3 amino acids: CSVELQGETQYF. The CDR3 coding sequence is TGCAGCGTTGAATTACAGGGAGAGACCCAGTACTTC. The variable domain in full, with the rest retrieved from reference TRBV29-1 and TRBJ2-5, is SAVISQKPSRDICQRGTSLTIQCQVDSQVTMMFWYRQQPGQSLTLIATANQGSEATYESGFVIDKFPISRPNLTFSTLTVSNMSPEDSSIYLCSVELQGETQYFGPGTRLLVL.

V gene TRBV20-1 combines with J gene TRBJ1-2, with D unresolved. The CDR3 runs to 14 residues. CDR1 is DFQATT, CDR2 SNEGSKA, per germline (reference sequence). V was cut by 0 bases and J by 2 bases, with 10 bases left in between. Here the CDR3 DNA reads TGCAGTGCTAGAGATTCCGCGTCAAACTATGGCTACACCTTC. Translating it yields CSARDSASNYGYTF.

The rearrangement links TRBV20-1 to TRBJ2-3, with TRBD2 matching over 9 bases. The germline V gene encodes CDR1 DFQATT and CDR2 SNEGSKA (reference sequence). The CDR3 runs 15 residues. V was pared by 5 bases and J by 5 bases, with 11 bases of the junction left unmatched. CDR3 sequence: CSARQLGGGVDTQYF. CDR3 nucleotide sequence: TGCAGTGCTCGACAGCTGGGCGGGGGGGTAGATACGCAGTATTTT.

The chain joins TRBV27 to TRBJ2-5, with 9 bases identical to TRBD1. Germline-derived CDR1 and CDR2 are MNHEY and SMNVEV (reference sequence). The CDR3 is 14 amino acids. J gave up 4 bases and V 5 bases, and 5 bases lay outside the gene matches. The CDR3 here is CASSRDRAGETQYF. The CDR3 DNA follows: TGTGCCAGCAGTAGGGACAGGGCGGGAGAGACCCAGTACTTC.

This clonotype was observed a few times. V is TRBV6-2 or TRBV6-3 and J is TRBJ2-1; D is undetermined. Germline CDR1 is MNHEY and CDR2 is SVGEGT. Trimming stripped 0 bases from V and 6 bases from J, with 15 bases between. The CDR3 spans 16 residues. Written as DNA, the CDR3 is TGTGCCAGCAGTTACTCGGCGTTACAAGGGTTCAATGAGCAGTTCTTC. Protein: CASSYSALQGFNEQFF.

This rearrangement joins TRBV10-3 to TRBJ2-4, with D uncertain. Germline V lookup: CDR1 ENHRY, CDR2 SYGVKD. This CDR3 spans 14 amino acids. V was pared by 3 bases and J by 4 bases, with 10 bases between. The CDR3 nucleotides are TGTGCCATCAGTGACCCCGCAAGGAAAAACATTCAGTACTTC. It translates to CAISDPARKNIQYF.

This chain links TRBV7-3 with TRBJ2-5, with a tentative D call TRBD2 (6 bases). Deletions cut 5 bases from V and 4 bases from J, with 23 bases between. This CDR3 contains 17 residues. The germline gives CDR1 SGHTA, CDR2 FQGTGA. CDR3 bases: TGTGCCAGCAGCCCAACCCGCTCGAGGGGACTGGGAGAGACCCAGTACTTC. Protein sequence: CASSPTRSRGLGETQYF.

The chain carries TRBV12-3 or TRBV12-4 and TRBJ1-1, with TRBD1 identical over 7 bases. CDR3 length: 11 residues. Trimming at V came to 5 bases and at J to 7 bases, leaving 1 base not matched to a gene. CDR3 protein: CASSAGGEAFF. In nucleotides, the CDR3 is TGTGCCAGCAGTGCAGGGGGTGAAGCTTTCTTT.